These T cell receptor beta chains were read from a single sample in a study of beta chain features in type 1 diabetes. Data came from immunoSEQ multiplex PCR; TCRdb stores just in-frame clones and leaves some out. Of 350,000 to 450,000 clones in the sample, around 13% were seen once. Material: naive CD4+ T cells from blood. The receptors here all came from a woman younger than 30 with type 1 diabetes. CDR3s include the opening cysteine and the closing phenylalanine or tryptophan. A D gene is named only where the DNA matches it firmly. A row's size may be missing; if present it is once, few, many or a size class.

CAWASGRVDTQYF	TGTGCCTGGGCTAGCGGTAGAGTAGATACGCAGTATTTT	NA	TRBD2	TRBV30	TRBJ2-3
CASSQEEDLSGANVLTF	TGCGCCAGCAGCCAAGAGGAGGATCTCTCTGGGGCCAACGTCCTGACTTTC	NA	NA	TRBV4-1	TRBJ2-6
CASSPSGEETQYF	TGTGCCAGCTCACCATCGGGGGAAGAGACCCAGTACTTC	few	NA	TRBV18	TRBJ2-5
CASSPRRVSNQPQHF	TGTGCCAGCAGTCCCCGCAGGGTGAGCAATCAGCCCCAGCATTTT	NA	NA	TRBV28	TRBJ1-5
CASSLAGTTLYEQYF	TGTGCCAGCAGCTTGGCCGGGACAACCCTGTACGAGCAGTACTTC	NA	NA	TRBV7-2	TRBJ2-7
CASRDRPGGGELFF	TGTGCCAGCAGGGATCGACCAGGTGGCGGGGAGCTGTTTTTT	NA	NA	TRBV2	TRBJ2-2
CASSLGFSGRAGANVLTF	TGTGCCAGCAGCTTAGGTTTTAGCGGGAGGGCTGGGGCCAACGTCCTGACTTTC	NA	TRBD2	TRBV7-8	TRBJ2-6
CASSKRQAVPTSSYNSPLHF	TGCGCCAGCAGCAAAAGGCAGGCAGTCCCCACGAGCTCCTATAATTCACCCCTCCACTTT	NA	NA	TRBV4-3	TRBJ1-6
CASSTRITADTQYF	TGTGCCAGCAGTACGCGGATCACGGCAGATACGCAGTATTTT	NA	NA	TRBV27	TRBJ2-3
CASSHSTTAAQHF	TGCGCCAGCAGCCACTCAACTACCGCAGCCCAGCATTTT	NA	NA	TRBV4-3	TRBJ1-5
CASSLPVHYGYTF	TGTGCCAGCAGCTTGCCGGTCCACTATGGCTACACCTTC	NA	NA	TRBV7-2	TRBJ1-2
CASSQNSRGVDYGYTF	TGCGCCAGCAGCCAAAATTCAAGGGGTGTCGACTATGGCTACACCTTC	NA	NA	TRBV4-1	TRBJ1-2
CSVVGTTNEKLFF	TGCAGCGTTGTAGGGACAACAAATGAAAAACTGTTTTTT	NA	NA	TRBV29-1	TRBJ1-4
CASSQDGTSGRADTQYF	TGTGCCAGCAGCCAAGATGGGACTAGCGGGAGGGCAGATACGCAGTATTTT	once	TRBD2	TRBV4-2	TRBJ2-3
CSAGTGGYTF	TGCAGTGCTGGCACAGGGGGCTACACCTTC	NA	NA	TRBV20-1	TRBJ1-2
CSASGGQYF	TGCAGCGCTTCAGGAGGCCAGTACTTC	NA	NA	TRBV29-1	TRBJ2-5
CASSRPTGVNEQFF	TGTGCCAGCAGCCGCCCGACAGGGGTTAATGAGCAGTTCTTC	NA	TRBD1	TRBV5-4	TRBJ2-1
CASSEQRGSYEQYF	TGTGCCAGCAGTGAGCAGCGGGGCTCCTACGAGCAGTACTTC	NA	TRBD2	TRBV2	TRBJ2-7
CASRAGLNEQFF	TGTGCCAGCCGGGCAGGGTTAAATGAGCAGTTCTTC	few	NA	TRBV4-2	TRBJ2-1
CASSPLAGLGWNEQFF	TGTGCCAGCAGTCCACTAGCGGGACTAGGGTGGAATGAGCAGTTCTTC	few	TRBD2	TRBV14	TRBJ2-1
CASSRPGKRDEQYF	TGTGCCAGCAGCCGCCCCGGGAAGAGGGACGAGCAGTACTTC	few	NA	TRBV9	TRBJ2-7
CAWRQGYSGANVLTF	TGTGCCTGGAGACAGGGTTACTCTGGGGCCAACGTCCTGACTTTC	few	NA	TRBV30	TRBJ2-6
CASSLAGQTYEQYF	TGTGCCAGCAGCTTAGCGGGACAGACCTACGAGCAGTACTTC	few	TRBD1	TRBV7-2	TRBJ2-7
CASSLVSVRTEAFF	TGTGCCAGCAGCTTGGTCTCTGTTCGCACTGAAGCTTTCTTT	NA	NA	TRBV5-6	TRBJ1-1
CASSEGGLAETTDTQYF	TGTGCCAGCAGCGAAGGGGGACTAGCGGAGACCACAGATACGCAGTATTTT	few	TRBD2	TRBV9	TRBJ2-3
CASSLRGSTEAFF	TGTGCCAGCAGCTTGAGAGGGAGCACTGAAGCTTTCTTT	NA	NA	TRBV5-4	TRBJ1-1
CASSLWGILTDTQYF	TGTGCCAGCAGCTTATGGGGCATTCTCACAGATACGCAGTATTTT	few	NA	TRBV7-6	TRBJ2-3
CASSPKAGGYGYTF	TGTGCCAGCAGTCCAAAGGCAGGGGGTTATGGCTACACCTTC	NA	TRBD1	TRBV7-9	TRBJ1-2
CASSVGGLAGSYEQYF	TGTGCCAGCAGCGTAGGAGGCCTAGCGGGGTCCTACGAGCAGTACTTC	once	TRBD2	TRBV7-2	TRBJ2-7
CASSRDRDNEQYF	TGCGCCAGCAGCAGGGACAGGGATAACGAGCAGTACTTC	few	TRBD1	TRBV5-1	TRBJ2-7
CASSLVITGGAYGYTF	TGTGCCAGCAGCTTAGTGATCACTGGCGGGGCCTATGGCTACACCTTC	few	NA	TRBV11-2	TRBJ1-2
CASSVGWGQGTTGELFF	TGTGCCAGCAGCGTGGGGTGGGGACAGGGCACCACCGGGGAGCTGTTTTTT	NA	TRBD1	TRBV5-4	TRBJ2-2
CASSQMGQASRTQYF	TGCGCCAGCAGCCAAATGGGACAAGCCTCCCGGACCCAGTACTTC	NA	NA	TRBV4-1	TRBJ2-5
CASSPQTPNNEQFF	TGTGCCAGCTCACCACAAACTCCAAACAATGAGCAGTTCTTC	NA	NA	TRBV18	TRBJ2-1
CASSASGTSGVSYEQYF	TGTGCCAGCAGCGCCTCCGGGACTAGCGGGGTTTCCTACGAGCAGTACTTC	few	TRBD2	TRBV7-9	TRBJ2-7
CASSQDAPSGSWAYEQYF	TGCGCCAGCAGCCAAGATGCGCCTAGCGGGAGTTGGGCCTACGAGCAGTACTTC	NA	TRBD2	TRBV4-3	TRBJ2-7
CASSPRARDEQYF	TGTGCCAGCTCACCTCGAGCCCGGGACGAGCAGTACTTC	NA	NA	TRBV18	TRBJ2-7
CASSQRTGRFSEAFF	TGTGCCAGCAGCCAGAGGACAGGGCGGTTTAGTGAAGCTTTCTTT	few	TRBD1	TRBV7-2	TRBJ1-1
CASSKRPSGRETQYF	TGTGCCAGCAGCAAACGGCCTAGCGGGCGGGAGACCCAGTACTTC	few	NA	TRBV21-1	TRBJ2-5
CASSFGTAYNEQFF	TGTGCCAGCAGCTTTGGGACAGCCTACAATGAGCAGTTCTTC	few	TRBD1	TRBV5-6	TRBJ2-1
CASSRDSNQPQHF	TGTGCCAGCAGCCGAGATAGCAATCAGCCCCAGCATTTT	NA	NA	TRBV7-3	TRBJ1-5
CASSQLGSHYGYTF	TGTGCCAGCAGCCAATTGGGTAGCCACTATGGCTACACCTTC	few	NA	TRBV7-2	TRBJ1-2
CASSQTGGPEETQYF	TGTGCCAGCAGCCAGACGGGGGGGCCGGAGGAGACCCAGTACTTC	NA	TRBD2	TRBV4-2	TRBJ2-5
CATYRDREGAGELFF	TGTGCCACCTACCGGGACAGGGAAGGGGCCGGGGAGCTGTTTTTT	NA	TRBD1	TRBV2	TRBJ2-2
CASSLDASNTEAFF	TGCGCCAGCAGCCTGGACGCGTCGAACACTGAAGCTTTCTTT	NA	NA	TRBV5-1	TRBJ1-1
CASSSQALGQSILLTGELFF	TGCGCCAGCAGCTCCCAGGCTTTGGGGCAGTCGATACTTCTCACCGGGGAGCTGTTTTTT	once	NA	TRBV4-3	TRBJ2-2
CASRPRDRDLSGANVLTF	TGCGCCAGCAGACCCCGGGACAGGGACCTCTCTGGGGCCAACGTCCTGACTTTC	NA	TRBD1	TRBV5-1	TRBJ2-6
CASSPHTSGRRDEQFF	TGTGCCAGTAGTCCACATACTAGCGGGAGACGCGATGAGCAGTTCTTC	NA	TRBD2	TRBV19	TRBJ2-1
CASSQTTRRLYEQYF	TGCGCCAGCAGTCAAACAACGCGGCGGTTGTACGAGCAGTACTTC	NA	NA	TRBV23-1	TRBJ2-7
CASSLGRKNIQYF	TGCGCCAGCAGCCTAGGGAGAAAAAACATTCAGTACTTC	few	NA	TRBV4-1	TRBJ2-4
CARDKAGCTDTQYF	TGTGCCAGAGACAAGGCAGGGTGTACAGATACGCAGTATTTT	NA	NA	TRBV28	TRBJ2-3
CASRPSGSSEQYF	TGTGCCAGCAGACCTAGCGGGAGTAGCGAGCAGTACTTC	few	TRBD2	TRBV14	TRBJ2-7
CAWSVGEQTGELFF	TGTGCCTGGAGTGTCGGGGAACAGACCGGGGAGCTGTTTTTT	NA	NA	TRBV30	TRBJ2-2
CASVLEGVTDTQYF	TGTGCCAGCGTCCTGGAGGGAGTTACAGATACGCAGTATTTT	NA	NA	TRBV2	TRBJ2-3